Listed below are T cell receptor beta chains from one sample, sequenced in a study of stem cell transplantation in POMP-related autoinflammatory disease. Only in-frame clones appear in the TCRdb table, and some are missing; sequencing was by immunoSEQ multiplex PCR. The sample shows 25,000 to 40,000 clones, about 90% of them seen only once. The input for sequencing was CD4+ T cells from PBMCs, taken before stem cell transplantation. The receptors here all came from a human donor with POMP-related autoinflammation and immune dysregulation (PRAID). CDR3s include the opening cysteine and the closing phenylalanine or tryptophan. A D gene is named only where the DNA matches it firmly. The listing skips clone size in some rows; elsewhere it reads once, few, many or a size class.

NA	TRBJ2-3	TRBV5-1	NA	TGCGCCAGCAGCTTGCCCCACAGGGTGGATACGCAGTATTTT	CASSLPHRVDTQYF
NA	TRBJ2-1	TRBV29-1	NA	TGCAGCGTTGAAGCCCCGGATGAGCAGTTCTTC	CSVEAPDEQFF
NA	TRBJ1-2	TRBV2	NA	TGTGCCAGCAGTGACGACAGAGGAAACTATGGCTACACCTTC	CASSDDRGNYGYTF
few	TRBJ1-2	TRBV18	NA	TGTGCCAGCTCACCACAGGGACTCTATGGCTACACCTTC	CASSPQGLYGYTF
NA	TRBJ2-7	TRBV10-2	NA	TGCGCCAGCAGATACTTCGGAGGGTCCCCCTACGAGCAGTACTTC	CASRYFGGSPYEQYF
NA	TRBJ1-5	TRBV2	NA	TGTGCCAGCAGGGCTGACAGCTCCTGGCCCCAGCATTTT	CASRADSSWPQHF
NA	TRBJ2-7	TRBV7-8	NA	TGTGCCAGCAGCTTAAACCTACTAGACTACGAGCAGTACTTC	CASSLNLLDYEQYF
NA	TRBJ1-4	TRBV15	NA	TGTGCCACCAGCAGAAATGTCGGGCTCCGAACCGATGAAAAACTGTTTTTT	CATSRNVGLRTDEKLFF
NA	TRBJ2-7	TRBV28	NA	TGTGCCAGCAGTTTATCCCCCGAGGAGCAGTACTTC	CASSLSPEEQYF
NA	TRBJ2-2	TRBV7-9	NA	TGTGCCAGCAGCTTTCCGGGGACCGGGGAGCTGTTTTTT	CASSFPGTGELFF
NA	TRBJ1-2	TRBV6-1	NA	TGTGCCAGCAGTGCCCCCGGGACTGCAACGGGCTATGGCTACACCTTC	CASSAPGTATGYGYTF